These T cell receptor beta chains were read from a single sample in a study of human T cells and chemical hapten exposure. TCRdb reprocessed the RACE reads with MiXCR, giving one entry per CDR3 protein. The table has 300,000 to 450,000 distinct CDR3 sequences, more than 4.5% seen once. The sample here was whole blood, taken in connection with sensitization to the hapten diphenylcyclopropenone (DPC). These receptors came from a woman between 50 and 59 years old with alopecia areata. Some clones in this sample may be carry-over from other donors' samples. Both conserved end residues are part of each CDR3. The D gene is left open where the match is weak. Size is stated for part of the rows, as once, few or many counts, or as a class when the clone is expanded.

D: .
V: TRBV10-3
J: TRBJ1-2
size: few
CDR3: CAIALTAYGYTF
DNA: TGTGCCATCGCCCTAACCGCCTATGGCTACACCTTC

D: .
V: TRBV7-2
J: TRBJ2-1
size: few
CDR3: CASSFVNYRGDNEQFF
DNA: TGTGCCAGCAGCTTCGTCAATTATCGGGGCGACAATGAGCAGTTCTTC

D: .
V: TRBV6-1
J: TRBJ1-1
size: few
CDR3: CASSGQAENTEAFF
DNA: TGTGCCAGCAGTGGGCAGGCCGAGAACACTGAAGCTTTCTTT

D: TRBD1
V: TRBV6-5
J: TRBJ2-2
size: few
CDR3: CATKDREAGELFF
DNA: TGTGCCACCAAGGACAGGGAGGCCGGGGAGCTGTTTTTT

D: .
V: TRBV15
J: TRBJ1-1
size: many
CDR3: CATSRDRHTEAFF
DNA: TGTGCCACCAGCAGAGATAGGCACACTGAAGCTTTCTTT

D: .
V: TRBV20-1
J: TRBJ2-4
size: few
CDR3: CSASLRALNIQYF
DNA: TGCAGTGCTAGCCTCAGGGCGTTAAACATTCAGTACTTC

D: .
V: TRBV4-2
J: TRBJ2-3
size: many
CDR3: CASSQGPQRSTDTQYF
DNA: TGTGCCAGCAGCCAAGGTCCTCAGCGGAGCACAGATACGCAGTATTTT

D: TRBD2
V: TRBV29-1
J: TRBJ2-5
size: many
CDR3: CSVRDWVGGRWSETQYF
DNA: TGCAGCGTTCGAGATTGGGTAGGCGGGAGATGGAGCGAGACCCAGTACTTC

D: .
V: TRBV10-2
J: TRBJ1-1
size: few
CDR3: CASSEPNRREAFF
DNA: TGCGCCAGCAGTGAACCGAACAGAAGAGAAGCTTTCTTT

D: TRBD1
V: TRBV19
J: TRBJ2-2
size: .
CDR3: CASSIPAGGVTGELFF
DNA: TGTGCCAGTAGTATCCCCGCAGGGGGCGTCACCGGGGAGCTGTTTTTT

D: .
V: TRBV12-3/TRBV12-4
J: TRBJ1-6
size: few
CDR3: CASSSGAQSTAPLHF
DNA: TGTGCCAGCAGTTCAGGAGCCCAATCTACCGCACCCCTCCACTTT

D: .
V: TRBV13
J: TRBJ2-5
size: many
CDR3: CASSLGLAQETQYF
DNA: TGTGCCAGCAGCTTAGGCCTAGCTCAAGAGACCCAGTACTTC

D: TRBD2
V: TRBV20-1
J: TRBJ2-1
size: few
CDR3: CSARDRSSGSSYNEQFF
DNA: TGCAGTGCTAGAGATCGTAGTAGCGGGAGCTCCTACAATGAGCAGTTCTTC

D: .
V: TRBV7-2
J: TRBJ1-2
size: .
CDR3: CASSFQPNYGYTF
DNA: TGTGCCAGCAGCTTCCAGCCTAACTATGGCTACACCTTC